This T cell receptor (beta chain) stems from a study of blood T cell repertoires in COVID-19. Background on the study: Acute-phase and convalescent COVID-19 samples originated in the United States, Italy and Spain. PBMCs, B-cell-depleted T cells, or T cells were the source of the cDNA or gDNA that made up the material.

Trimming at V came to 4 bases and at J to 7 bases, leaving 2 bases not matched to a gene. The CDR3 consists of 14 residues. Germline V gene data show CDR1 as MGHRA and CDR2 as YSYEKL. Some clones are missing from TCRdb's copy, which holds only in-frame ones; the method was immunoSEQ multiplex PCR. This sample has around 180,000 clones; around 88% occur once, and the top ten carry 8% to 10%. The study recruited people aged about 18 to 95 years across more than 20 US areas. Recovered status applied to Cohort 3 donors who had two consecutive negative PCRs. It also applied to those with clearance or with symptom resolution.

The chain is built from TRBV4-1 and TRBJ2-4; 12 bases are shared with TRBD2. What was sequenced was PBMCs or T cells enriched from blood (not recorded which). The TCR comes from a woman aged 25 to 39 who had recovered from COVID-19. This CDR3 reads CASSPTSGSNIQYF. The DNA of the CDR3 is TGCGCCAGCAGCCCGACTAGCGGGAGTAACATTCAGTACTTC.